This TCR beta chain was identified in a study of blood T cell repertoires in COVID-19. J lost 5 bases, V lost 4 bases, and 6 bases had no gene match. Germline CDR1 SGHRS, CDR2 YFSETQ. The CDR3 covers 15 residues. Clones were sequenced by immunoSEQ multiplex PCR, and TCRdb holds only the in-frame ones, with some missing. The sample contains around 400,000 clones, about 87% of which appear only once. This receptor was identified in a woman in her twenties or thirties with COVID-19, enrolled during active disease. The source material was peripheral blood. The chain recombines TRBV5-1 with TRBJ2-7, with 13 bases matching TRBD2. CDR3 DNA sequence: TGCGCCAGCAGCCCGCGACTAGCGGGAGGTCACGAGCAGTACTTC. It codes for CASSPRLAGGHEQYF.